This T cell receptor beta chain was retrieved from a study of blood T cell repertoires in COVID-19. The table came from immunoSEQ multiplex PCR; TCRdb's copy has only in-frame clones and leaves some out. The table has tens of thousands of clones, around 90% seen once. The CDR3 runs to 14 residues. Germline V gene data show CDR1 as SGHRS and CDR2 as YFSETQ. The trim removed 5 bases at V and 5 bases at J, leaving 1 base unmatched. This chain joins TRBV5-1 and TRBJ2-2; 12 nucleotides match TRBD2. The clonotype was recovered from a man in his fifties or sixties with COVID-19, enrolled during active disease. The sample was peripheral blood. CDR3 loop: CASRTSGSTGELFF. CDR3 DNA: TGCGCCAGCAGGACTAGCGGGAGTACCGGGGAGCTGTTTTTT.